This TCR beta chain stems from a study of yellow fever vaccine responses in identical twins. TCRdb re-analysed the RT-PCR reads in MiXCR, keeping a single row per CDR3 protein. Of about 2,400 distinct CDR3 sequences in the sample, 70% to 85% were seen once. Overall study findings and caveats: Twins reportedly had a vaccine T cell response that seemed partly convergent, partly personalized.

Counting both end residues, the CDR3 totals 8 amino acids. Germline CDR1 is SGHAT and CDR2 is FQDESV (reference sequence). Remarks on this clonotype: The antigen is not known. In this CDR3 the conserved last residue, phenylalanine or tryptophan, is missing, so a read error is likely. The limits of the CDR3 on the DNA are not certain, so only TCRdb's listed CDR3 is given.

This clonotype originated in a woman aged 18-35 years who received the yellow fever vaccine. This material consisted of T cells from blood (PBMCs), unsorted or a sorted subset (not recorded which), taken before or after yellow fever vaccination (not recorded which). The V gene is TRBV11-1, the J gene TRBJ2-7. CDR3 region: CASSRTQP.